This T cell receptor beta chain is drawn from a study of T-cell memory formation after mild COVID-19 (dated by TCRdb to the early 2020s). The study in broad terms: TCR sequence clusters from the two donors were found to be largely donor specific. Longitudinal TCRalpha and TCRbeta repertoire sequencing tracked T-cell clones expanding and contracting after mild COVID-19 in a couple of donors. The cohort comprised two young, previously healthy adult volunteers, one female and one male.

Compared with germline, V lacks 6 bases and J lacks 5 bases; bases without a gene match: 7. The cysteine opens and the phenylalanine closes a CDR3 of 13 amino acids. CDR3 DNA is the only sequence kept; it has 39 bases, read in frame from the first base. CDR1 and CDR2 are drawn from the germline V gene: SQVTM, ANQGSEA. The paper's findings and limits, for the study overall: The second-wave clones that peaked on day 37 were not confirmed to be SARS-CoV-2 specific. Some responding clones were found in pre-infection memory, which suggests that pre-existing cross-reactive memory T cells took part in the SARS-CoV-2 response. Only a couple of mild cases were covered by the study, and larger cohorts that include severe cases with pre-infection samples were considered necessary. Clones contracting from day 15 to 85 had balanced CD4/CD8 phenotypes, while a second wave expanding from day 15 to 37 was biased towards CD4+. Contracting CD4+ clones appeared mostly in the CM and EM memory subsets, whereas CD8+ clones were enriched in EMRA.

This clonotype showed up just a few times. Its cognate antigen has yet to be identified. Base-call qualities are not available, and no considerably larger clone is one nucleotide away. Sequencing used an Illumina NovaSeq 6000. Using 5'RACE with constant-segment primers, TCRalpha and TCRbeta cDNA libraries were constructed, with sample barcodes and unique molecular identifiers added in the process. RNA was extracted from every sample with Trizol reagent. Library amplification was performed in two PCR steps, and a second sample barcode and Illumina TruSeq adapters were introduced in the second step. Libraries were sequenced on an Illumina NovaSeq with 2 x 150 bp paired-end reads. On the study's bioinformatics: The reads were demultiplexed and collapsed into UMI-guided consensus sequences using migec v1.2.7. With mixcr v2.1.11, UMI consensuses were aligned to TRA and TRB V and J templates and assembled into clonotypes. Clonotypes were classified as expanded or contracted when called significant by both edgeR and NoisET, with noise models trained on biological replicates. For edgeR calls, the cutoffs were a false discovery rate-adjusted p below 0.01 and a log2 fold-change threshold of 1. PCA with hierarchical clustering of max-normalized trajectories of the 1000 most abundant clonotypes was used as exploratory dynamics analysis. Each responding clone was given a CD4 or CD8 phenotype based on the CD4+ and CD8+ repertoires, which had been sequenced separately. TCRdb reran the public reads through fastp at Q25 and MiXCR, keeping productive beta chains. Identical CDR3 proteins give one entry, which carries the most common genes and DNA. For this entry, the V and J calls and clone size follow TCRdb and not the study's own pipeline. The sample data list more than 250,000 distinct CDR3 sequences, and 16% of these were observed just once. The biggest ten clones account for 20% to 25% of the sample.

PBMCs were isolated by Ficoll-Paque density gradient centrifugation. Source material: PBMCs or a T cell subset sorted from them (not recorded which). This receptor chain uses TRBV29-1 and TRBJ1-5; 7 central nucleotides agree with TRBD1. This sequence was found in a man between 18 and 29 years old who had mild COVID-19 (a few samples of this study predate the infection). The sample titles of this study are shuffled in the database, so cell type and time point are left out; the donor was told from shared clones. The nucleotide sequence is TGCAGCGTGTCCCCCGGGACAGATCAGCCCCAGCATTTT. This codes for CSVSPGTDQPQHF.